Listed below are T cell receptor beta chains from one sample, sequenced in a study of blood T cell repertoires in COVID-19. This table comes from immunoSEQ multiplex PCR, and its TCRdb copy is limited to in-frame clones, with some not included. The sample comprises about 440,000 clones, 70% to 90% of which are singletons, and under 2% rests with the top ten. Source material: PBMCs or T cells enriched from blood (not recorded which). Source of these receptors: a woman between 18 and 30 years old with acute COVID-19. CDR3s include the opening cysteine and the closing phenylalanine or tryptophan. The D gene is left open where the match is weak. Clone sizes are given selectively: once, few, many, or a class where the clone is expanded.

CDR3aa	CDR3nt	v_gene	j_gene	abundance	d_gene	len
CASSLSGTGVGYTF	TGTGCCAGCAGTTTATCAGGGACAGGGGTTGGCTACACCTTC	TRBV28	TRBJ1-2	NA	TRBD1	14
CASSQGDTGGPETQYF	TGTGCCAGCAGCCAAGGCGACACAGGGGGACCAGAGACCCAGTACTTC	TRBV3-1/TRBV3-2	TRBJ2-5	NA	TRBD1	16
CASSQDRGSDKNTEAFF	TGCGCCAGCAGCCAAGATCGGGGTAGCGACAAGAACACTGAAGCTTTCTTT	TRBV4-1	TRBJ1-1	NA	NA	17
CAIMGGQGLYEQYF	TGTGCCATCATGGGAGGACAGGGGCTCTACGAGCAGTACTTC	TRBV10-3	TRBJ2-7	NA	TRBD1	14
CASSVLQGAQSNQPQHF	TGTGCCAGCAGTGTTCTACAGGGGGCGCAGAGCAATCAGCCCCAGCATTTT	TRBV28	TRBJ1-5	NA	TRBD1	17
CATSRAAVVAGLYEQYF	TGTGCCACCAGCAGGGCAGCGGTCGTAGCGGGGCTCTACGAGCAGTACTTC	TRBV15	TRBJ2-7	NA	TRBD2	17
CSGGQYNEKLFF	TGCAGCGGAGGACAGTATAATGAAAAACTGTTTTTT	TRBV29-1	TRBJ1-4	few	NA	12
CAWSKQGNQPQHF	TGTGCCTGGAGTAAACAGGGAAATCAGCCCCAGCATTTT	TRBV30	TRBJ1-5	NA	NA	13
CASSIARSYEQYF	TGTGCCAGTAGTATCGCCAGATCCTACGAGCAGTACTTC	TRBV19	TRBJ2-7	once	NA	13
CASSQGQDYGYTF	TGTGCCAGCAGCCAGGGACAGGACTATGGCTACACCTTC	TRBV7-6	TRBJ1-2	NA	TRBD1	13
CASSIDGGQNTEAFF	TGTGCCAGTAGTATAGACGGAGGGCAGAACACTGAAGCTTTCTTT	TRBV19	TRBJ1-1	NA	NA	15
CASSNRGTEAFF	TGTGCCAGCTCAAACAGGGGCACTGAAGCTTTCTTT	TRBV12-3/TRBV12-4	TRBJ1-1	NA	TRBD1	12
CAISVGTGYEAFF	TGTGCCATCAGTGTTGGGACAGGATATGAAGCTTTCTTT	TRBV10-3	TRBJ1-1	NA	TRBD1	13
CSASTRASTDTQYF	TGCAGTGCTAGTACTAGAGCTAGCACAGATACGCAGTATTTT	TRBV20-1	TRBJ2-3	NA	NA	14
CASSYGLRSTGELFF	TGTGCCAGCAGTTACGGGTTAAGGAGTACCGGGGAGCTGTTTTTT	TRBV6-2/TRBV6-3	TRBJ2-2	NA	NA	15
CASSYSDTNSPLHF	TGTGCCAGCAGTTACTCGGACACCAATTCACCCCTCCACTTT	TRBV6-6	TRBJ1-6	NA	NA	14
CSVGSTYEQYF	TGCAGCGTGGGCAGCACCTACGAGCAGTACTTC	TRBV29-1	TRBJ2-7	NA	NA	11
CSVVRGSGNTIYF	TGCAGCGTTGTCCGAGGCTCTGGAAACACCATATATTTT	TRBV29-1	TRBJ1-3	NA	NA	13
CASSATQADRPGYTF	TGTGCCAGCAGCGCCACCCAAGCGGACAGACCAGGCTACACCTTC	TRBV9	TRBJ1-2	NA	NA	15
CASSLAGGGEQFF	TGTGCCAGCAGTCTAGCGGGAGGGGGAGAGCAGTTCTTC	TRBV6-2/TRBV6-3	TRBJ2-1	NA	TRBD2	13
CATSSRGATEAFF	TGTGCCACCAGCAGCAGGGGGGCCACTGAAGCTTTCTTT	TRBV15	TRBJ1-1	NA	TRBD1	13
CASSFRDRDEKLFF	TGTGCCAGCAGCTTCCGGGACAGAGATGAAAAACTGTTTTTT	TRBV5-6	TRBJ1-4	NA	TRBD1	14
CASSTTASSYNEQFF	TGCGCCAGCAGTACGACAGCCTCCTCCTACAATGAGCAGTTCTTC	TRBV5-1	TRBJ2-1	NA	NA	15
CASTGGITYEQYF	TGCGCCAGCACAGGAGGGATAACCTACGAGCAGTACTTC	TRBV5-1	TRBJ2-7	NA	NA	13
CASSRLMRATGELFF	TGTGCCAGCAGCCGATTAATGAGGGCCACCGGGGAGCTGTTTTTT	TRBV6-5	TRBJ2-2	NA	NA	15